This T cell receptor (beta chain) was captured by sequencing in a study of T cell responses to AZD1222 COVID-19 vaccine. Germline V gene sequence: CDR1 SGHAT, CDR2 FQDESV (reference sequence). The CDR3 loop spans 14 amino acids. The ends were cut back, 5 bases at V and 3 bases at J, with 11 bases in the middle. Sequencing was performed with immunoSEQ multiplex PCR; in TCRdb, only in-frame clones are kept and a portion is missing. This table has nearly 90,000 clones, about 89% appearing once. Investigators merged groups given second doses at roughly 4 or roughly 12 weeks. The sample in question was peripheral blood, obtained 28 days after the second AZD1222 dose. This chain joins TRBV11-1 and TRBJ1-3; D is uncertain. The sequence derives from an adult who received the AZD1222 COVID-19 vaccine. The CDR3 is CASSPIGGGNTIYF. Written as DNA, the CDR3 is TGTGCCAGCAGCCCGATCGGCGGTGGAAACACCATATATTTT.